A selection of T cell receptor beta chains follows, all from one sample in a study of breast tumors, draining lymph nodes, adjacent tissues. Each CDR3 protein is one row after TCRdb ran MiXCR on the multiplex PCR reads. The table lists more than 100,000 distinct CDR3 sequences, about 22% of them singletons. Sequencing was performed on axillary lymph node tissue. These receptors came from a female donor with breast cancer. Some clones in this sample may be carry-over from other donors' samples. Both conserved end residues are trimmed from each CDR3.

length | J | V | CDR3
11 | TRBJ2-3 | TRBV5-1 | ASSSYRADTQY
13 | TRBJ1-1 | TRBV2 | ASSEIQGTHTEAF
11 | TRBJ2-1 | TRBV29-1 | SVEGTGYNEQF
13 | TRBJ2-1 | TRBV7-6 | ASSWDQSSYNEQF
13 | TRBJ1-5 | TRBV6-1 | ASKSPGALHQPQH
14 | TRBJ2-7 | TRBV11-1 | ASSPREGSGRYEQY
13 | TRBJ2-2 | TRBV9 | ASSGGTGYSGELF
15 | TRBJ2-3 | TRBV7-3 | ASSLMPPTTGSDTQY
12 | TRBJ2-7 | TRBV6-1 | ASSDTGGRYEQY
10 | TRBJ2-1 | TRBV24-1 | ATSAGYNEQF
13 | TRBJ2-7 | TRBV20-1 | SARAWTGSSYEQY
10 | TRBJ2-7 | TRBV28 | ASTPDTYEQY
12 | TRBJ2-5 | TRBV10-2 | ASTRVRGQETQY
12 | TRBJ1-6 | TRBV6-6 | ASSLGVANSPLH
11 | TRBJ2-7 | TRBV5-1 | ARIRLAVSKQY
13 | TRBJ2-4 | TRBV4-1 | ASSAGRSGGNIQY
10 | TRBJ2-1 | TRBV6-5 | AAGTSYNEQF
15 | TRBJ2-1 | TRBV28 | ASRQSRDRGSNNEQF
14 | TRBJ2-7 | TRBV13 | ASSHHPPGSGYEQY
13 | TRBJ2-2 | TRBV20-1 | SVPVRGQGGGELF
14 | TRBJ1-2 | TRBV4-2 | ASSQEGSGQGGGYT
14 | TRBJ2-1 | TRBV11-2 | ASSWTSSGSPHEQF
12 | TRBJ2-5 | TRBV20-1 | SATFREAQETQY
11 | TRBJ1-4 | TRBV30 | AWTQGSNEKLF
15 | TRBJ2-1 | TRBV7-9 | ASSGPFLAGVDNEQF
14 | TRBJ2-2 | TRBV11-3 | ASSNAGTANTGELF
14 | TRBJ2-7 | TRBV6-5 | ASPPGFDITHYEQY
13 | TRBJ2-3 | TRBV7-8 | ASSLDEKGTDTQY
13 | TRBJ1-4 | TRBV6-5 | ASSYRDREDEKLF
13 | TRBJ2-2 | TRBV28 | ASSSAGEGTGELF
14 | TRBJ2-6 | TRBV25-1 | ASSKRVPSGANVLT
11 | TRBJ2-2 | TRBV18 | ASSPEGIGELF
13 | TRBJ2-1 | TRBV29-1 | SVSGLAGTYNEQF